One T cell receptor beta chain is described in this entry. The entry originates in a study of control samples from healthy donors and cancer patients. Only in-frame clones appear in the TCRdb table, and some are missing; sequencing was by immunoSEQ multiplex PCR. The sample shows some 120,000 clones, over 90% of them seen only once. The germline V gene encodes CDR1 SEHNR and CDR2 FQNEAQ (reference sequence). V was pared by 5 bases and J by 3 bases, with 19 bases between. CDR3 length equals 17 residues. Specimen: blood. The V call is TRBV7-9, the J call TRBJ1-4, with D maybe TRBD1 (5 bases). The TCR sequence derives from a man aged 25 to 45 in good health. CDR3 in DNA: TGTGCCAGCAGCCGAGGCCAGTTGACAGCTCCTAATGAAAAACTGTTTTTT. It specifies CASSRGQLTAPNEKLFF.